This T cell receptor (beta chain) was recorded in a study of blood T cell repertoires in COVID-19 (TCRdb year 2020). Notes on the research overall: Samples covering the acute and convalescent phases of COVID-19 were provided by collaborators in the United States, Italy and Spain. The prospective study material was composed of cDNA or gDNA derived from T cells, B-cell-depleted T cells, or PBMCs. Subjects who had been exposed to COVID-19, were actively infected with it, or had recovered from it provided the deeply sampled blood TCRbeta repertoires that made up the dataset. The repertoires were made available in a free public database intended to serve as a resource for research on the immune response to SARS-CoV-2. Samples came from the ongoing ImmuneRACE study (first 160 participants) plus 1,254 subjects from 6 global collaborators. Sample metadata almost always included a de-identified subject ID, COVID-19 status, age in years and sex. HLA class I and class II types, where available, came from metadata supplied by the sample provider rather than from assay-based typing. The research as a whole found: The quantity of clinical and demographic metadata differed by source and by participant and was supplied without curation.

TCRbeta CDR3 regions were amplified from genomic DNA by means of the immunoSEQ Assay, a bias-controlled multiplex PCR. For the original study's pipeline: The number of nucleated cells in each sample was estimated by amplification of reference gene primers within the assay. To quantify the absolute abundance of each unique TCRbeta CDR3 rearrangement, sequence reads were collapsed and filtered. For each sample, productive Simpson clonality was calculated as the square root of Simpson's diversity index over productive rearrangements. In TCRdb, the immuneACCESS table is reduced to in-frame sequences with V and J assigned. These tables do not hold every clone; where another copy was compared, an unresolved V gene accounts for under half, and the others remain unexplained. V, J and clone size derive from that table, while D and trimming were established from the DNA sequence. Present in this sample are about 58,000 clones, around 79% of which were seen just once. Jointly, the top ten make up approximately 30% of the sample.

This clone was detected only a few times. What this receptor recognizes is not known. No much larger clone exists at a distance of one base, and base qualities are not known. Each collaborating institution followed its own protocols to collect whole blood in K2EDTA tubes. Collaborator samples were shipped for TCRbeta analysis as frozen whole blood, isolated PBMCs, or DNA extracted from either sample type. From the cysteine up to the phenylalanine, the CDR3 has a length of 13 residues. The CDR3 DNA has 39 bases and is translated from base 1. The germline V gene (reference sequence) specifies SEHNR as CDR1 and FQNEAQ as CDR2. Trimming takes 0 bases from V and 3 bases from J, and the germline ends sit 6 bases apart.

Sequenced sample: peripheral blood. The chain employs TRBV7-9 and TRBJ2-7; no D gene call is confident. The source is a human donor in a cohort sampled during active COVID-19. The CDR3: CASSLAPGYEQYF. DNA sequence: TGTGCCAGCAGCTTAGCGCCCGGCTACGAGCAGTACTTC. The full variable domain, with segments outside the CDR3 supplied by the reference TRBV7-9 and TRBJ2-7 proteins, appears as DTGVSQNPRHKITKRGQNVTFRCDPISEHNRLYWYRQTLGQGPEFLTYFQNEAQLEKSRLLSDRFSAERPKGSFSTLEIQRTEQGDSAMYLCASSLAPGYEQYFGPGTRLTVT.